Sequencing of this TCR beta chain was carried out in a study of long-term antiretroviral therapy in people with HIV. Regarding the study as a whole: Blood collection from about 2003 to 2017 possibly occurred under older ART regimens. Clones showing expansion before ART dominated the repertoire at all time points. Compared with controls, HIV repertoires showed narrower CDR3 length ranges.

V dropped 4 bases and J dropped 8; count of bases not matched to a gene: 9. The germline CDR1 and CDR2 sequences are MGHRA and YSYEKL. CDR3 length equals 14 residues. This clone was counted between two and nine times. The antigen is not known. Version v3.0 of the immunoSEQ assay was performed at survey level. The method was immunoSEQ multiplex PCR; TCRdb's version includes in-frame clones alone and lacks a portion of them. This table holds 30,000 to 40,000 clones, 65% to 85% found once. The source is a woman in her forties or fifties with HIV. The input for sequencing was unsorted PBMCs, taken 3.1 years after starting antiretroviral therapy. The chain recombines TRBV4-1 with TRBJ1-1, with 8 bases aligning to TRBD1. The CDR3 loop is CASSPILRDREAFF. The CDR3 coding sequence is TGCGCCAGCAGCCCTATTCTCCGGGACAGGGAAGCTTTCTTT.